These 7 T cell receptor beta chains originate from one sample sequenced in a study of blood T cell repertoires in COVID-19. Sequencing was performed with immunoSEQ multiplex PCR; in TCRdb, only in-frame clones are kept and a portion is missing. This table has some 200,000 clones, around 80% appearing once. Sequenced sample: peripheral blood. The receptors were gathered from a woman in her seventies with acute or convalescent COVID-19.

This chain uses TRBV5-6 with TRBJ1-5; TRBD1 agrees at 9 bases. Germline V lookup: CDR1 SGHDT, CDR2 YYEEEE. This CDR3 has 15 amino acids. The V gene end was trimmed by 4 bases and the J gene end by 2 bases; junction bases not matched to a gene: 4. The CDR3 DNA follows: TGTGCCAGCAGCGAACAGGGGGCAGGCAATCAGCCCCAGCATTTT. This sequence encodes CASSEQGAGNQPQHF. Full variable domain (remainder filled in from reference TRBV5-6 and TRBJ1-5): DAGVTQSPTHLIKTRGQQVTLRCSPKSGHDTVSWYQQALGQGPQFIFQYYEEEERQRGNFPDRFSGHQFPNYSSELNVNALLLGDSALYLCASSEQGAGNQPQHFGDGTRLSIL.

J is TRBJ2-2 and V is TRBV30; D is undetermined. Germline-derived CDR1 and CDR2 are GTSNPN and SVGIG (reference sequence). V lost 1 base and J 5 bases, leaving 11 bases between the germline ends. CDR3 length equals 14 residues. The CDR3 sequence: CAWSAHIQTGELFF. The CDR3 DNA reads TGTGCCTGGAGTGCTCACATTCAGACCGGGGAGCTGTTTTTT. Drawing the rest from reference TRBV30 and TRBJ2-2, the complete variable domain is SQTIHQWPATLVQPVGSPLSLECTVEGTSNPNLYWYRQAAGRGLQLLFYSVGIGQISSEVPQNLSASRPQDRQFILSSKKLLLSDSGFYLCAWSAHIQTGELFFGEGSRLTVL.

The chain uses TRBV19 and TRBJ2-7; tentatively, D is TRBD1 (6 bases). This CDR3 comprises 14 residues. CDR1 is LNHDA, CDR2 SQIVND, per germline (reference sequence). The germline V and J ends were trimmed by 5 bases and 4 bases, with 15 bases remaining between them. The CDR3, as DNA: TGTGCCAGTAGTCCACAGGGCCCCATTTACGAGCAGTACTTC. It encodes CASSPQGPIYEQYF.

The chain recombines TRBV4-1 with TRBJ2-2, with TRBD2 matching 8 bases. V lost 0 bases and J lost 5; bases outside the gene matches: 5. The CDR3 covers 16 residues. Germline values: CDR1 MGHRA, CDR2 YSYEKL. DNA for the CDR3: TGCGCCAGCAGCCAAGATCCAGCGGGAGCGACCGGGGAGCTGTTTTTT. Amino acids: CASSQDPAGATGELFF.

The chain recombines TRBV11-3 with TRBJ1-1; no definite D call. Trimming stripped 5 bases from V and 0 bases from J, with 13 bases between. In germline, CDR1 is SGHNT, CDR2 YENEEA. The CDR3 is 15 amino acids. For the CDR3, the DNA is TGTGCCAGCAGCCTTCGGACGCGGGTGAACACTGAAGCTTTCTTT. This gives the protein CASSLRTRVNTEAFF.

The CDR3, as DNA: TGTGCCAGTAGTACCTGGACAGGGGCCGCCAACACTGAAGCTTTCTTT. Protein product: CASSTWTGAANTEAFF. The chain carries TRBV19 and TRBJ1-1, with 9 nucleotides matching TRBD1. J gave up 2 bases and V 4 bases, and 8 bases lay outside the gene matches. The CDR3 loop spans 16 amino acids. Germline loops: CDR1 LNHDA, CDR2 SQIVND (reference sequence).

This clone was observed a single time. The gene calls are TRBV10-1 and TRBJ2-7; D is unresolved. The CDR3 has 12 amino acids. Trimming removed 4 bases at V and 3 bases at J, with 7 bases between. Germline V CDR1 and CDR2: WNHNN, SYGVQD (reference sequence). The CDR3 is CASSGTGYEQYF. The CDR3, as DNA: TGCGCCAGCAGTGGAACCGGCTACGAGCAGTACTTC.